This T cell receptor beta chain was profiled in a study of control samples from healthy donors and cancer patients. This clone was picked up one time. Here immunoSEQ multiplex PCR was the method, and the copy in TCRdb shows in-frame clones only, minus some. The profile shows more than 100,000 clones, approximately 90% of them singletons. The CDR3 totals 16 residues. The germline V gene encodes CDR1 SGHRS and CDR2 YFSETQ. The V end lost 1 base, the J end lost 5 bases, and 18 bases lay between the germline ends. This rearrangement joins TRBV5-1 to TRBJ1-2, with no clear D. The sequencing input was blood. The receptor comes from a man aged 35-49 years in good health. CDR3 loop: CASSLTASPGPYGYTF. Written as DNA, the CDR3 is TGCGCCAGCAGCTTGACGGCGTCTCCAGGTCCTTATGGCTACACCTTC. Full variable domain (missing parts from reference TRBV5-1 and TRBJ1-2): KAGVTQTPRYLIKTRGQQVTLSCSPISGHRSVSWYQQTPGQGLQFLFEYFSETQRNKGNFPGRFSGRQFSNSRSEMNVSTLELGDSALYLCASSLTASPGPYGYTFGSGTRLTVV.